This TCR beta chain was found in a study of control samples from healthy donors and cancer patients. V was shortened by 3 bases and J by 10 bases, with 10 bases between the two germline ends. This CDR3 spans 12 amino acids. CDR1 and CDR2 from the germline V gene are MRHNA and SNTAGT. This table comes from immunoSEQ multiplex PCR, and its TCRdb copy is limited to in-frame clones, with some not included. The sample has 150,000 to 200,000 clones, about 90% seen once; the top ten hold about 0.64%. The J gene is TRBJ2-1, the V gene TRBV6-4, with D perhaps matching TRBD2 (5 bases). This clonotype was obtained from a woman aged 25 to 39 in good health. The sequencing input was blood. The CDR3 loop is CASSDNPGEQFF. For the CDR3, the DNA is TGTGCCAGCAGTGATAACCCGGGAGAGCAGTTCTTC.